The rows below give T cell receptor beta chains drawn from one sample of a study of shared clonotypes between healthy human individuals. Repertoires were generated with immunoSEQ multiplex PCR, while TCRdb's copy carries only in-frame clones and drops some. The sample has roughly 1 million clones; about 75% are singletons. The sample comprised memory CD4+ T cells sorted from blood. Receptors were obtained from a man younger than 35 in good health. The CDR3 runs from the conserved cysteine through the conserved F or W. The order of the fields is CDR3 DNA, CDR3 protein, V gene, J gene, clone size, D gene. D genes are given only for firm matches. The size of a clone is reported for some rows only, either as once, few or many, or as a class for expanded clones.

CDR3 DNA: TGTGCCAGCAGCCCCGAGCTTAATCCAGGGACCGGGGAGCTGTTTTTT
CDR3 protein: CASSPELNPGTGELFF
V gene: TRBV7-2
J gene: TRBJ2-2
clone size: -
D gene: -

CDR3 DNA: TGTGCCAGCAGCTTCTTAGCGGGAGCTTTAACCGGGGAGCTGTTTTTT
CDR3 protein: CASSFLAGALTGELFF
V gene: TRBV7-2
J gene: TRBJ2-2
clone size: -
D gene: TRBD2

CDR3 DNA: TGTGCCAGCAGCCAAAGCGGGGGGGCTCGGTTCTTC
CDR3 protein: CASSQSGGARFF
V gene: TRBV6-5
J gene: TRBJ2-1
clone size: -
D gene: TRBD2

CDR3 DNA: TGTGCCATCTGGACTGCGAACACCGGGGAGCTGTTTTTT
CDR3 protein: CAIWTANTGELFF
V gene: TRBV10-3
J gene: TRBJ2-2
clone size: -
D gene: -

CDR3 DNA: TGCAGCGTGGGGACAGGGGGCTACGAGCAGTACTTC
CDR3 protein: CSVGTGGYEQYF
V gene: TRBV29-1
J gene: TRBJ2-7
clone size: -
D gene: TRBD1

CDR3 DNA: TGTGCCAGCACCGTTGGGGGAATAAACACAGATACGCAGTATTTT
CDR3 protein: CASTVGGINTDTQYF
V gene: TRBV5-4
J gene: TRBJ2-3
clone size: -
D gene: -

CDR3 DNA: TGTGCCAGCAGCCGCGGACAGGGGATTCGGGAGCAGTTCTTC
CDR3 protein: CASSRGQGIREQFF
V gene: TRBV14
J gene: TRBJ2-1
clone size: -
D gene: TRBD1

CDR3 DNA: TGTGCCAGCAGTTCGGGGCCCCGCAATGAGCAGTTCTTC
CDR3 protein: CASSSGPRNEQFF
V gene: TRBV7-2
J gene: TRBJ2-1
clone size: -
D gene: -

CDR3 DNA: TGCGCCAGCAGCCAGGAACTAGCAGATACGCAGTATTTT
CDR3 protein: CASSQELADTQYF
V gene: TRBV4-3
J gene: TRBJ2-3
clone size: once
D gene: -

CDR3 DNA: TGTGCCAGCTCACCAGGGGAAGGGGGCTGGTACGAGCAGTACTTC
CDR3 protein: CASSPGEGGWYEQYF
V gene: TRBV18
J gene: TRBJ2-7
clone size: -
D gene: TRBD1

CDR3 DNA: TGTGCCAGTAGTGTCCTCAGCGGGGGGGCCGAAGATACGCAGTATTTT
CDR3 protein: CASSVLSGGAEDTQYF
V gene: TRBV19
J gene: TRBJ2-3
clone size: few
D gene: TRBD2

CDR3 DNA: TGCAGTGCTAGAGATGGGACTGAAGCTTTCTTT
CDR3 protein: CSARDGTEAFF
V gene: TRBV20-1
J gene: TRBJ1-1
clone size: few
D gene: -

CDR3 DNA: TGTGCCTGGCCCAAAGGGGGTGGCTATGGCTACACCTTC
CDR3 protein: CAWPKGGGYGYTF
V gene: TRBV30
J gene: TRBJ1-2
clone size: many
D gene: -

CDR3 DNA: TGTGCCAGCAGTGAATCAGGACAGGCCCTAGCTTTCTTT
CDR3 protein: CASSESGQALAFF
V gene: TRBV25-1
J gene: TRBJ1-1
clone size: few
D gene: TRBD1

CDR3 DNA: TGTGCCAGCAGTTACGGTAGCGGGAGTGGCTCCATTCAGTACTTC
CDR3 protein: CASSYGSGSGSIQYF
V gene: TRBV6-5
J gene: TRBJ2-4
clone size: many
D gene: TRBD2

CDR3 DNA: TGTGCCAGCAGCTCCCGACAGGAAGAGACCCAGTACTTC
CDR3 protein: CASSSRQEETQYF
V gene: TRBV7-2
J gene: TRBJ2-5
clone size: -
D gene: -

CDR3 DNA: TGCGCCAGCAGACCGGGACAGAGCTATGGCTACACCTTC
CDR3 protein: CASRPGQSYGYTF
V gene: TRBV5-1
J gene: TRBJ1-2
clone size: -
D gene: TRBD1

CDR3 DNA: TGTGCCAGCAGTTTCGTGGTTGCATCTGGCTACACCTTC
CDR3 protein: CASSFVVASGYTF
V gene: TRBV28
J gene: TRBJ1-2
clone size: many
D gene: -

CDR3 DNA: TGTGCCAGCAGCTTTACTGGACCGAAGAATTCACCCCTCCACTTT
CDR3 protein: CASSFTGPKNSPLHF
V gene: TRBV11-2
J gene: TRBJ1-6
clone size: -
D gene: -

CDR3 DNA: TGTGCCAGCAGCTTGGCCCCCGCAGGGCTCCAAGAGACCCAGTACTTC
CDR3 protein: CASSLAPAGLQETQYF
V gene: TRBV5-6
J gene: TRBJ2-5
clone size: -
D gene: -

CDR3 DNA: TGTGCCGCCCGGGACACCGGCTACGAGCAGTACTTC
CDR3 protein: CAARDTGYEQYF
V gene: TRBV7-9
J gene: TRBJ2-7
clone size: -
D gene: -

CDR3 DNA: TGTGCCAGCAGCTTAGCGCCGGGAGCGGGCACAGATACGCAGTATTTT
CDR3 protein: CASSLAPGAGTDTQYF
V gene: TRBV11-2
J gene: TRBJ2-3
clone size: -
D gene: -

CDR3 DNA: TGTGCCAGCAGGCAAAGCCAAGGAGTCAATGGCTACACCTTC
CDR3 protein: CASRQSQGVNGYTF
V gene: TRBV6-1
J gene: TRBJ1-2
clone size: -
D gene: -

CDR3 DNA: TGTGCCAGCAGCTTATACGAGGGAGCGGAGACCCAGTACTTC
CDR3 protein: CASSLYEGAETQYF
V gene: TRBV7-3
J gene: TRBJ2-5
clone size: once
D gene: -

CDR3 DNA: TGCGCCAGCAGCTTAATAGCGGGAGGGACGTACAATGAGCAGTTCTTC
CDR3 protein: CASSLIAGGTYNEQFF
V gene: TRBV5-1
J gene: TRBJ2-1
clone size: -
D gene: TRBD2

CDR3 DNA: TGCGCCAGCAGCCAAGTCCCGTTCTCCATCGGGACAGGGAAAAACATTCAGTATTTC
CDR3 protein: CASSQVPFSIGTGKNIQYF
V gene: TRBV4-1
J gene: TRBJ2-4
clone size: -
D gene: TRBD1

CDR3 DNA: TGTGCTAGCAGCTCAGGAGAGACCCAGTACTTC
CDR3 protein: CASSSGETQYF
V gene: TRBV7-7
J gene: TRBJ2-5
clone size: -
D gene: -

CDR3 DNA: TGCGCCAGCAGCAGACTAGCGGGAGTGACAGATACGCAGTATTTT
CDR3 protein: CASSRLAGVTDTQYF
V gene: TRBV10-2
J gene: TRBJ2-3
clone size: -
D gene: TRBD2

CDR3 DNA: TGTGCCAGCAGCACCCGACAGGCGTACTTC
CDR3 protein: CASSTRQAYF
V gene: TRBV21-1
J gene: TRBJ2-5
clone size: -
D gene: -